The rows below give T cell receptor beta chains drawn from one sample of a study of graft-versus-host responses after intestinal transplantation. These receptors lack a known antigen. Sequenced by immunoSEQ multiplex PCR; TCRdb stores in-frame clones only, minus some. The table has 89,000 or so clones, roughly four fifths seen once. The sample in question was unstimulated CD4+ T cells sorted from spleen or lymph node cells, obtained before intestinal transplant. These receptors came from a human donor who received an intestinal transplant. Both conserved end residues are part of each CDR3. D genes are given only for firm matches. Rows may omit the clone size; those that give it use once, few, many or a size class.

v_gene	j_gene	d_gene	abundance	CDR3nt	CDR3aa
TRBV11-3	TRBJ2-2	TRBD2	NA	TGTGCCAGCAGCCCAAGCGGGACGAACACCGGGGAGCTGTTTTTT	CASSPSGTNTGELFF
TRBV18	TRBJ2-6	NA	NA	TGTGCCAGCTCACCGTCGAGCTCTGGGGCCAACGTCCTGACTTTC	CASSPSSSGANVLTF
TRBV6-6	TRBJ2-1	NA	NA	TGTGCCAGCAGTACACCTCCGGGTGAGCAGTTCTTC	CASSTPPGEQFF
TRBV9	TRBJ1-3	TRBD1	NA	TGTGCCAGCAGCGCTTACAGGGGCGACTCTGGAAACACCATATATTTT	CASSAYRGDSGNTIYF
TRBV7-8	TRBJ1-6	NA	NA	TGTGCCAGCAGCTCGTCGGGGGGTGTAAATTCACCCCTCCACTTT	CASSSSGGVNSPLHF
TRBV5-1	TRBJ2-7	NA	NA	TGCGCCAGCACCCTGACAGTAGAGTCCTACGAGCAGTACTTC	CASTLTVESYEQYF
TRBV30	TRBJ1-3	NA	NA	TGTGCCTGGGGTATGGCAAACACCATATATTTT	CAWGMANTIYF
TRBV11-2	TRBJ2-7	TRBD2	few	TGTGCCAGCAGCTTTGACTTAGCGGGGGGGCGGGAGCAGTACTTC	CASSFDLAGGREQYF
TRBV29-1	TRBJ2-5	NA	NA	TGCAGCGGACGGGACCAAGAGACCCAGTACTTC	CSGRDQETQYF
TRBV10-3	TRBJ1-6	NA	NA	TGTGCCATCAGTGAAAGATCGCCTAGCTCCTATAATTCACCCCTCCACTTT	CAISERSPSSYNSPLHF
TRBV9	TRBJ2-5	TRBD1	NA	TGTGCCAGCAGCGCCCAGGCGACAGGGGTCCAAGAGACCCAGTACTTC	CASSAQATGVQETQYF
TRBV5-1	TRBJ1-6	TRBD1	few	TGCGCCAGCAGTCTCAGAACAGGGGGGAATTCACCCCTCCACTTT	CASSLRTGGNSPLHF
TRBV4-1	TRBJ1-2	NA	NA	TGCGCCAGCAGCCAACCAGGACAGCGATTCTATGGCTACACCTTC	CASSQPGQRFYGYTF
TRBV2	TRBJ2-3	TRBD1	NA	TGTGCCAGCAGGGACAGGACAGATACGCAGTATTTT	CASRDRTDTQYF
TRBV5-1	TRBJ2-1	NA	NA	TGCGCCAGCAGCGACCTGAGGGCCAATGAGCAGTTCTTC	CASSDLRANEQFF
TRBV7-8	TRBJ1-5	NA	NA	TGTGCCAGCAGCCCTAACCGAGGGCCCCAGCCCCAGCATTTT	CASSPNRGPQPQHF
TRBV28	TRBJ1-5	TRBD1	NA	TGTGCCAGCAGTCCCCGGACAGGGGGCCATCAGCCCCAGCATTTT	CASSPRTGGHQPQHF
TRBV5-4	TRBJ1-6	NA	NA	TGTGCCAGCAGCTTGCAGGGCACTCTTAATTCACCCCTCCACTTT	CASSLQGTLNSPLHF
TRBV14	TRBJ2-3	TRBD2	NA	TGTGCCAGCAGCCTAGCGGGAGGATTTAGGACAGATACGCAGTATTTT	CASSLAGGFRTDTQYF
TRBV9	TRBJ2-7	TRBD2	once	TGTGCCAGCAGCGCGGGACTAGCGGGAGGCGCCTACGAGCAGTACTTC	CASSAGLAGGAYEQYF
TRBV18	TRBJ2-2	TRBD2	NA	TGTGCCAGCTCACCGACGACTAGCAGCTCGAACACCGGGGAGCTGTTTTTT	CASSPTTSSSNTGELFF
TRBV19	TRBJ1-4	NA	NA	TGTGCCAGTAGTACCGACAGTCTACAACTGTTTTTT	CASSTDSLQLFF
TRBV5-1	TRBJ2-7	TRBD1	once	TGCGCCAGCAACCCCGGGACAGGCTACGAGCAGTACTTC	CASNPGTGYEQYF
TRBV4-2	TRBJ2-1	NA	NA	TGTGCCAGCAGGAAAGAGCCCGGGGGTGAGCAGTTCTTC	CASRKEPGGEQFF
TRBV11-3	TRBJ2-3	TRBD1	NA	TGTGCCAGCAGCGAGGGGGCGGGCACAGATACGCAGTATTTT	CASSEGAGTDTQYF
TRBV7-3	TRBJ2-3	NA	NA	TGTGCCAGCAGCCCCGGGACATTCAGCACAGATACGCAGTATTTT	CASSPGTFSTDTQYF
TRBV7-8	TRBJ2-7	TRBD2	NA	TGTGCCAGCAAATTCGGGGGGGACAACTACGAGCAGTACTTC	CASKFGGDNYEQYF
TRBV5-1	TRBJ2-1	TRBD2	NA	TGCGCCAGCAGACTAGCGGTTGGGAGTGAGCAGTTCTTC	CASRLAVGSEQFF
TRBV6-1	TRBJ1-2	NA	NA	TGTGCCAGCAGCCCCACGGGGGGTGTCTATGGCTACACCTTC	CASSPTGGVYGYTF
TRBV6-1	TRBJ1-2	NA	NA	TGTGCCAGCAACCCCGGGACATACTATGGCTACACCTTC	CASNPGTYYGYTF
TRBV6-1	TRBJ1-2	NA	once	TGTGCCAGCGCCACGTGGCAGTCAGACTATGGCTACACCTTC	CASATWQSDYGYTF
TRBV9	TRBJ1-4	TRBD1	once	TGTGCCAGCAGCCTGGGGACAGTGAATGAAAAACTGTTTTTT	CASSLGTVNEKLFF
TRBV4-1	TRBJ2-5	NA	NA	TGCGCCAGCAGCCAAGATCTCGGGGACTGGGAGACCCAGTACTTC	CASSQDLGDWETQYF
TRBV5-1	TRBJ2-7	NA	NA	TGCGCCAGCAGCTTGGGGGGTCGAACAGGTTCCTACGAGCAGTACTTC	CASSLGGRTGSYEQYF
TRBV5-5	TRBJ2-1	TRBD1	NA	TGTGCCAGCAGCCTGAGACAGGGCGCTAGCTCCTACAATGAGCAGTTCTTC	CASSLRQGASSYNEQFF
TRBV6-5	TRBJ2-7	NA	NA	TGTGCCAACAGTTACTCCCTAACAGGTTCCTACGAGCAGTACTTC	CANSYSLTGSYEQYF
TRBV7-3	TRBJ1-2	NA	NA	TGTGCCAGCAGCTTAAGCGGGGACGGCTACACCTTC	CASSLSGDGYTF
TRBV7-8	TRBJ1-5	NA	NA	TGTGCCAGCAGCTTAGAGCGCGGTCAGCCCCAGCATTTT	CASSLERGQPQHF
TRBV18	TRBJ2-5	NA	NA	TGTGCCAGCTCACCCTCATCGCAGGGGGAGACCCAGTACTTC	CASSPSSQGETQYF
TRBV12-2	TRBJ2-5	NA	once	TGTGCAAGTCGCTTGGCCGACAGGAGGTTCCAAGAGACCCAGTACTTC	CASRLADRRFQETQYF
TRBV19	TRBJ2-5	NA	NA	TGTGCCAGTAGTATTGGCAGGAAAGAGACCCAGTACTTC	CASSIGRKETQYF
TRBV7-9	TRBJ1-1	NA	NA	TGTGCCAGCAGCTTAGATATGAACACTGAAGCTTTCTTT	CASSLDMNTEAFF
TRBV7-3	TRBJ1-1	NA	NA	TGTGCCAGCAGCTTAAGAGGGGGTTTGGGCACTGAAGCTTTCTTT	CASSLRGGLGTEAFF